Each of the 31 T cell receptor beta chains below was sequenced from the same sample in a study of beta chain features in type 1 diabetes. Findings of the study overall: TCRB CDR3s were moderately but significantly shorter in Type 1 diabetes patients in all four CD4+ subsets.

Since all of the isolated RNA was reverse transcribed, expressed TCRB transcripts were what got sequenced. Method: immunoSEQ multiplex PCR; TCRdb's copy keeps in-frame clones and lacks some. The table includes 230,000 or so clones, approximately 16% detected once. No antigen has been identified for these receptors. Source material: naive CD4+ T cells from blood. The receptors were sampled from a man aged 30-40 years with type 1 diabetes.

This clone was seen only a few times. The genes are TRBV7-9 and TRBJ2-7; no reliable D call. Germline V gene sequence: CDR1 SEHNR, CDR2 FQNEAQ (reference sequence). The CDR3 is 12 amino acids. The V end lost 4 bases, the J end lost 7 bases, and 11 bases lay between the germline ends. CDR3 coding DNA: TGTGCCAGCAGCTCAAGTTTCGGGGAGCAGTACTTC. It codes for CASSSSFGEQYF.

The CDR3 protein is CASTGELRHYGYTF. In DNA, the CDR3 is TGTGCCAGCACGGGAGAACTCCGACACTATGGCTACACCTTC. The chain uses TRBV25-1 and TRBJ1-2, with D unresolved. Trimming took off 7 bases at V and 3 bases at J, with 15 bases between the two ends. Germline V gene sequence: CDR1 MGHDK, CDR2 SYGVNS. There are 14 residues in the CDR3.

This clone has more than one count but fewer than ten. This chain links TRBV7-2 with TRBJ1-1; TRBD1 might be the D (5 bases). Trimming stripped 1 base from V and 2 bases from J, with 8 bases between. Germline loops: CDR1 SGHTA, CDR2 FQGNSA. The CDR3 has 14 amino acids. The CDR3 DNA reads TGTGCCAGCAGCTTAGGAGGGACCAACACTGAAGCTTTCTTT. Residues: CASSLGGTNTEAFF.

This clone was found a few times. DNA for the CDR3: TGTGCCAGCTCACCCCTAAGTGGCTCCGGGGGCGTTGGCAAAAACATTCAGTACTTC. Its protein product is CASSPLSGSGGVGKNIQYF. The rearrangement links TRBV18 to TRBJ2-4; the D gene could be TRBD1 or TRBD2 (6 bases each). The CDR3 sequence is 19 residues long. Germline values: CDR1 KGHSH, CDR2 LQKENI. Deletions cut 3 bases from V and 3 bases from J, with 24 bases between.

The rearrangement uses TRBV5-6 and TRBJ2-3; D is undetermined. The CDR3 spans 14 residues. Trimming pared 1 base from V and 1 base from J, leaving 7 bases between. CDR1 SGHDT and CDR2 YYEEEE come from the germline V gene. CDR3 sequence: CASSLRRGTDTQYF. The CDR3, as DNA: TGTGCCAGCAGCTTGAGGAGAGGCACAGATACGCAGTATTTT.

This sequence joins TRBV18 and TRBJ1-5; D gene uncertain. With 2 bases removed from V and 5 bases from J, the gap between germline ends came to 7 bases. The CDR3 covers 13 residues. Germline CDR1 and CDR2: KGHSH and LQKENI. The CDR3 protein is CASSPTGDQPQHF. The CDR3, as DNA: TGTGCCAGCTCACCAACCGGTGATCAGCCCCAGCATTTT. Combining the CDR3 with reference TRBV18 and TRBJ1-5 gives the whole variable domain NAGVMQNPRHLVRRRGQEARLRCSPMKGHSHVYWYRQLPEEGLKFMVYLQKENIIDESGMPKERFSAEFPKEGPSILRIQQVVRGDSAAYFCASSPTGDQPQHFGDGTRLSIL.

This clone was seen only a few times. The chain carries TRBV29-1 and TRBJ2-5; tentative D call: TRBD1 (6 bases). V was pared by 3 bases and J by 3 bases, with 14 bases between. CDR1 SQVTM and CDR2 ANQGSEA come from the germline V gene. There are 14 residues in the CDR3. The CDR3, as DNA: TGCAGCGTTGAGTGGGACGGACAGAAAGAGACCCAGTACTTC. Encoded protein: CSVEWDGQKETQYF.

In its sample, this clone was seen a few times. The rearrangement uses TRBV4-2 and TRBJ2-3, with 8 bases that match TRBD2. Germline-derived CDR1 and CDR2 are LGHNA and YNFKEQ. V shed 3 bases, J shed 1 base, and the junction held 6 bases outside the gene matches. CDR3 size: 16 residues. CDR3 residues: CASSHATSGGTDTQYF. The DNA of the CDR3 is TGTGCCAGCAGCCACGCCACTAGCGGAGGCACAGATACGCAGTATTTT.

This clone was seen more than once but under ten times. The chain carries TRBV7-9 and TRBJ1-1; the D is unclear. The germline V and J ends were trimmed by 2 bases and 1 base, with 5 bases remaining between them. Germline CDR1 and CDR2: SEHNR and FQNEAQ (reference sequence). There are 13 residues in the CDR3. CDR3 protein: CASSLLTNTEAFF. DNA of the CDR3: TGTGCCAGCAGCTTACTCACGAACACTGAAGCTTTCTTT.

The chain links TRBV29-1 to TRBJ1-1, with no clear D. CDR3 length equals 13 residues. V lost 7 bases and J 1 base, leaving 13 bases between the germline ends. The germline CDR1 and CDR2 sequences are SQVTM and ANQGSEA. CDR3 DNA: TGCAGCGGTTGGGCACAGCAGAACACTGAAGCTTTCTTT. It is translated as CSGWAQQNTEAFF.

This clone was counted a few times. This sequence joins TRBV5-1 and TRBJ2-3, with 10 bases lining up with TRBD2. V shed 4 bases and J 6 bases; nucleotides not matched to a gene: 8. In germline, CDR1 is SGHRS, CDR2 YFSETQ. The CDR3 extends over 15 amino acids. Written as DNA, the CDR3 is TGCGCCAGCAGCGGGGCTAGCGGGAGCCCCGATACGCAGTATTTT. Protein product: CASSGASGSPDTQYF.

V gene TRBV20-1 combines with J gene TRBJ2-7; D remains ambiguous. The CDR3 is 11 residues long. CDR1 and CDR2 from the germline V gene are DFQATT and SNEGSKA (reference sequence). V lost 7 bases and J lost 4, with 11 bases in between. CDR3 bases: TGCAGTGTCGTGAAAGTTTACGAGCAGTACTTC. Its protein product is CSVVKVYEQYF.

This clone has more than one count but fewer than ten. This sequence joins TRBV29-1 and TRBJ2-3, with D uncertain. This CDR3 spans 10 amino acids. V was clipped by 6 bases and J by 4 bases, with 5 bases between them. Germline assignment: CDR1 SQVTM and CDR2 ANQGSEA. For the CDR3, the DNA is TGCAGCGTCCCCTCAGATACGCAGTATTTT. Translation: CSVPSDTQYF.

This clone was counted a few times. V and J are TRBV28 and TRBJ2-4; 7 bases map to TRBD1. Germline-derived CDR1 and CDR2 are MDHEN and SYDVKM. With 5 bases clipped from V and 1 base from J, the junction kept 8 bases outside the gene matches. The CDR3 has 16 amino acids. The CDR3 DNA is TGTGCCAGCAGTCGAACGGTACAGGGGGCCAAAAACATTCAGTACTTC. Translating it yields CASSRTVQGAKNIQYF.

The chain is built from TRBV5-4 and TRBJ2-1; 8 nucleotides agree with TRBD2. The junction had 7 bases not matched to a gene; V was cut back by 3 bases and J by 8 bases. This CDR3 comprises 14 residues. The germline CDR1 and CDR2 sequences are SGHNT and YYREEE (reference sequence). The CDR3 region is CASSSGTRNDEQFF. CDR3 in DNA: TGTGCCAGCAGCTCCGGGACTAGGAATGATGAGCAGTTCTTC.

The chain combines TRBV9 with TRBJ2-2; D is uncertain. CDR3 size: 14 residues. Deletions cut 2 bases from V and 7 bases from J, with 12 bases between. Germline V lookup: CDR1 SGDLS, CDR2 YYNGEE. CDR3 sequence (DNA): TGTGCCAGCAGCGTGGATCTAGTCGACGGGGAGCTGTTTTTT. This gives the protein CASSVDLVDGELFF.

The chain combines TRBV2 with TRBJ2-3, with 7 bases aligning to TRBD2. This CDR3 comprises 15 residues. V was clipped by 3 bases and J by 8 bases; unmatched bases: 11. The V gene's germline CDR1 is SNHLY and CDR2 FYNNEI. The CDR3 loop is CASSEVREPRGTQYF. CDR3 sequence (DNA): TGTGCCAGCAGTGAGGTGCGGGAGCCGCGAGGTACGCAGTATTTT.

A few counts support this clone. This chain joins TRBV20-1 and TRBJ2-3; D is perhaps TRBD2 (6 bases). The CDR3 extends over 11 amino acids. Per germline, CDR1 DFQATT and CDR2 SNEGSKA (reference sequence). Trimming pared 5 bases from V and 10 bases from J, leaving 13 bases between. In DNA form, the CDR3 reads TGCAGTGCTCCAGAGGACTATGCGCAGTATTTT. It yields the protein CSAPEDYAQYF.

The chain employs TRBV7-2 and TRBJ2-1; 14 bases align to TRBD2. The CDR3 has 16 amino acids. The ends lost 3 bases at V and 8 bases at J; junction bases unmatched: 6. Germline V gene data show CDR1 as SGHTA and CDR2 as FQGNSA. In DNA form, the CDR3 reads TGTGCCAGCAGCTTTCGGGCGGGACTAGCGGGAGATGAGCAGTTCTTC. This gives the protein CASSFRAGLAGDEQFF. Full variable domain (rest looked up from reference TRBV7-2 and TRBJ2-1): GAGVSQSPSNKVTEKGKDVELRCDPISGHTALYWYRQSLGQGLEFLIYFQGNSAPDKSGLPSDRFSAERTGGSVSTLTIQRTQQEDSAVYLCASSFRAGLAGDEQFFGPGTRLTVL.

The chain links TRBV7-2 to TRBJ2-7; 9 nucleotides line up with TRBD1. This CDR3 is 16 amino acids long. J was trimmed by 6 bases and V by 2 bases; bases with no gene match: 11. Germline CDR1 is SGHTA and CDR2 is FQGNSA. CDR3 nucleotide sequence: TGTGCCAGCAGCTTAACTGCGGGACAGGGCCTCCTCGAGCAGTACTTC. Its protein product is CASSLTAGQGLLEQYF.

The genes are TRBV29-1 and TRBJ1-3; D call uncertain. Germline V gene data show CDR1 as SQVTM and CDR2 as ANQGSEA. V was pared by 7 bases and J by 0 bases, with 4 bases between. This CDR3 is built from 11 residues. The CDR3 region has the DNA TGCAGCGCTCACTCTGGAAACACCATATATTTT. Amino acids: CSAHSGNTIYF.

J is TRBJ2-5 and V is TRBV29-1, with a weak D call TRBD1 (5 bases). V shed 6 bases and J shed 2 bases, with 10 bases lying between them. The CDR3 is made up of 12 amino acids. CDR1 SQVTM and CDR2 ANQGSEA come from the germline V gene. The CDR3 loop is CSVKGLQETQYF. DNA for the CDR3: TGCAGCGTAAAGGGGCTTCAAGAGACCCAGTACTTC.

With regard to this clone: Other DNA sequences in this sample translate to the same CDR3. The chain combines TRBV29-1 with TRBJ1-2, with TRBD1 matching over 7 bases. Germline lookup yields CDR1 SQVTM and CDR2 ANQGSEA. V lost 7 bases, J lost 6 bases, and 14 bases stayed unmatched. The length of the CDR3 is 14 residues. In DNA, the CDR3 is TGCAGCGATACTACAGGGGCGCCACAGGATGGCTACACCTTC. Protein product: CSDTTGAPQDGYTF.

This clone was seen a few times. The rearrangement uses TRBV9 and TRBJ2-7, with D maybe TRBD1 (5 bases). Trimming took 7 bases from V and 7 from J, leaving 18 bases between them. This CDR3 contains 13 residues. Germline V gene lookup returns CDR1 SGDLS and CDR2 YYNGEE. The chain's CDR3 is CASGAGPLEEQYF. CDR3 DNA sequence: TGTGCCAGCGGGGCAGGTCCCTTGGAAGAGCAGTACTTC.

With regard to this clone: Other nucleotide sequences from this sample produce the same CDR3. The chain recombines TRBV14 with TRBJ2-3; no clear D gene. Germline V gives CDR1 SGHDN, CDR2 FVKESK. The V end was cut by 4 bases, the J end by 1 base, with 0 bases between. The CDR3 loop spans 11 amino acids. The CDR3 protein is CASSRTDTQYF. CDR3 DNA sequence: TGTGCCAGCAGCCGCACAGATACGCAGTATTTT.

This clone has only a few counts. V is TRBV29-1 and J is TRBJ2-7, with a weak D call TRBD1 (5 bases). The CDR3 is made up of 13 amino acids. V lost 8 bases and J 0 bases, leaving 14 bases between the germline ends. Germline CDR1 and CDR2: SQVTM and ANQGSEA. The CDR3: CSISGIFSYEQYF. The DNA for the CDR3 is TGCAGCATCTCAGGGATCTTCTCCTACGAGCAGTACTTC.

The chain is built from TRBV29-1 and TRBJ2-5; 10 nucleotides match TRBD2. V shed 5 bases, J shed 9 bases, and the junction held 15 bases outside the gene matches. Germline V gene sequence: CDR1 SQVTM, CDR2 ANQGSEA. The CDR3 sequence is 15 residues long. DNA of the CDR3: TGCAGCGTTATACGGACTAGCGGTGCCTCGATGGCCCAGTACTTC. This sequence encodes CSVIRTSGASMAQYF.

The sample holds one count of this clone. Other DNA sequences in this sample translate to the same CDR3. CDR3 sequence reads: CASSVVGANTEAFF. DNA of the CDR3: TGTGCCAGCAGCGTAGTCGGGGCGAACACTGAAGCTTTCTTT. The chain is built from TRBV9 and TRBJ1-1; tentative D call: TRBD1 (5 bases). Germline V gene sequence: CDR1 SGDLS, CDR2 YYNGEE. Trimming cost V 0 bases and J 1 base, with 7 bases left between them. This CDR3 is 14 amino acids long. The full variable domain, rest sourced from reference TRBV9 and TRBJ1-1, is DSGVTQTPKHLITATGQRVTLRCSPRSGDLSVYWYQQSLDQGLQFLIQYYNGEERAKGNILERFSAQQFPDLHSELNLSSLELGDSALYFCASSVVGANTEAFFGQGTRLTVV.

The J gene is TRBJ2-3, the V gene TRBV30; a possible D gene is TRBD2 (6 bases). With 1 base removed from V and 6 bases from J, the gap between germline ends came to 23 bases. The CDR3 totals 17 residues. Germline CDR1 and CDR2: GTSNPN and SVGIG (reference sequence). This CDR3 reads CAWSGPGAAGTADTQYF. CDR3 bases: TGTGCCTGGAGTGGTCCGGGAGCGGCTGGGACCGCTGATACGCAGTATTTT.

V is TRBV15 and J is TRBJ2-3; D remains unclear. The germline V gene encodes CDR1 LNHNV and CDR2 YYDKDF (reference sequence). The CDR3 totals 13 residues. V shed 0 bases and J shed 6 bases, with 7 bases lying between them. CDR3 nucleotide sequence: TGTGCCACCAGCAGAGATTTGGGGGATACGCAGTATTTT. Amino acid sequence: CATSRDLGDTQYF.

The CDR3: CATSRPQGLAGIEQYF. In DNA form, the CDR3 reads TGTGCCACCAGCAGACCACAGGGACTAGCGGGAATCGAGCAGTACTTC. The genes are TRBV15 and TRBJ2-7; TRBD2 aligns across 13 bases. The CDR3 has 16 residues. Looked up from germline, CDR1 is LNHNV and CDR2 is YYDKDF (reference sequence). The V segment lost 2 bases and the J segment 6 bases; nucleotides outside the gene matches: 7.